This T cell receptor beta chain was retrieved from a study of blood T cell repertoires in COVID-19. About the research overall: Acute and convalescent COVID-19 specimens originated in the United States, Italy and Spain. From T cells, B-cell-depleted T cells, or PBMCs came the material, which was cDNA or gDNA.

Seattle enrolled patients during active infection and tracked them longitudinally. This clone was observed a few times. In the source study's methods: Quantification of nucleated cells was approximated via reference gene primer amplification. Sequenced by immunoSEQ multiplex PCR; TCRdb stores in-frame clones only, minus some. V and J calls and clone size come straight from that table; D and trimming were deduced from the DNA. The sample includes about 370,000 clones, around 89% of them seen just once. Trimming removed 4 bases from V and 4 bases from J, with 15 bases in between. This CDR3 has 15 residues. Germline lookup yields CDR1 MNHEY and CDR2 SMNVEV (reference sequence).

The sequence was obtained from a woman aged 25 to 45 with COVID-19, enrolled during active disease. Material for sequencing was peripheral blood. The rearrangement joins TRBV27 to TRBJ2-3, with D tentatively TRBD2 (6 bases). CDR3 coding DNA: TGTGCCAGCAGTTCCGGGTGGAGGGTCGCAGATACGCAGTATTTT. The encoded protein is CASSSGWRVADTQYF.